This TCR beta chain was observed in a study of T cell changes during pregnancy in multiple sclerosis. From germline, CDR1 is MNHEY and CDR2 SMNVEV (reference sequence). This CDR3 comprises 14 residues. V shed 4 bases and J shed 0 bases, with 7 bases lying between them. Profiling relied on immunoSEQ multiplex PCR, and the TCRdb table lists in-frame clones only, not all of them. Among about 8,500 clones, about 85% were seen once, and the ten largest hold about a tenth. V gene TRBV27 combines with J gene TRBJ1-3, with unresolved D. This clonotype was sampled from a female donor in good health, enrolled as a control in a pregnancy study. Sequencing was performed on CD8+ T cells from peripheral blood mononuclear cells, taken in the first trimester of pregnancy. CDR3: CASSSRFSGNTIYF. CDR3 DNA: TGTGCCAGCAGTTCGCGTTTCTCTGGAAACACCATATATTTT.